A selection of T cell receptor beta chains follows, all from one sample in a study of T-cell memory formation after mild COVID-19. One entry per CDR3 protein results from TCRdb running MiXCR on the 5' RACE reads. The profile shows about 270,000 distinct CDR3 sequences, about 20% of them singletons. Sequences were obtained from PBMCs or a T cell subset sorted from them (not recorded which). These receptor sequences come from a man aged 18 to 29 who had mild COVID-19 (a few samples of this study predate the infection). Cell type and time point are not known. Both conserved end residues are part of each CDR3. D genes are given only for firm matches. Size is stated for part of the rows, as once, few or many counts, or as a class when the clone is expanded.

TRBJ2-5 | TRBV12-3/TRBV12-4 | - | - | 12 | TGTGCCAGCAGTTTCGGGGAAGAGACCCAGTACTTC | CASSFGEETQYF
TRBJ2-7 | TRBV7-9 | few | - | 12 | TGTGCCAGCAGCTCCGGGGTGAACGAGCAGTACTTC | CASSSGVNEQYF
TRBJ2-3 | TRBV12-3/TRBV12-4 | many | - | 13 | TGTGCCAGCAGTTTGAGCAGGACAGATACGCAGTATTTT | CASSLSRTDTQYF
TRBJ1-4 | TRBV11-2 | - | - | 17 | TGTGCCAGCAGCTTAGTCAACGTGGTTGTGGCTAATGAAAAACTGTTTTTT | CASSLVNVVVANEKLFF
TRBJ2-1 | TRBV27 | many | TRBD1 | 12 | TGTGCCAGCAGTACGACAGGGCATGAGCAGTTCTTC | CASSTTGHEQFF
TRBJ1-6 | TRBV6-5 | - | - | 14 | TGTGCCAGCAGTCAGTGGGGGGGGAAATCACCCCTCCACTTT | CASSQWGGKSPLHF
TRBJ2-3 | TRBV20-1 | few | - | 15 | TGCAGTGCTTCGGACCCAGTAGAGGGCACAGATACGCAGTATTTT | CSASDPVEGTDTQYF
TRBJ1-1 | TRBV7-2 | few | - | 16 | TGTGCCAGCAGCTTAGCGGGGACCTACATGAACACTGAAGCTTTCTTT | CASSLAGTYMNTEAFF
TRBJ1-2 | TRBV12-3/TRBV12-4 | - | - | 14 | TGTGCCAGCAGTTTCTTGGGGGGGGACTATGGCTACACCTTC | CASSFLGGDYGYTF
TRBJ1-2 | TRBV6-5 | - | TRBD1 | 13 | TGTGCCAGTCGCCACAGGGGCGCCTATGGCTACACCTTC | CASRHRGAYGYTF
TRBJ2-3 | TRBV5-1 | - | - | 17 | TGCGCCAGCAGCTTGAAAGGCACAGGGACCAACACAGATACGCAGTATTTT | CASSLKGTGTNTDTQYF
TRBJ1-6 | TRBV6-5 | - | - | 17 | TGTGCCAGCAGTTCAGGATTAAACAGGTTCCTTAATTCACCCCTCCACTTT | CASSSGLNRFLNSPLHF
TRBJ2-5 | TRBV9 | few | - | 15 | TGTGCCAGCAGCGTAGCGGGTGGAGGGAAAGAGACCCAGTACTTC | CASSVAGGGKETQYF
TRBJ2-3 | TRBV29-1 | few | - | 14 | TGCAGCGTTGAAACGCAGGGATCAATGGATACGCAGTATTTT | CSVETQGSMDTQYF
TRBJ1-2 | TRBV7-9 | many | - | 14 | TGTGCCAGCAGCTTAATACCGCCTGACTATGGCTACACCTTC | CASSLIPPDYGYTF
TRBJ2-1 | TRBV20-1 | - | - | 15 | TGCAGTGCTAGAGACCGGAGGGGGGCCGGGAATGAGCAGTTCTTC | CSARDRRGAGNEQFF
TRBJ2-1 | TRBV7-2 | - | TRBD1 | 13 | TGTGCCAGCAGCTTAGAGACAGGGGTCGGGCAGTTCTTC | CASSLETGVGQFF
TRBJ1-1 | TRBV10-3 | - | TRBD1 | 15 | TGTGCCATCAGTTCTACCGGGACAGGGAACACTGAAGCTTTCTTT | CAISSTGTGNTEAFF
TRBJ2-1 | TRBV7-9 | few | TRBD2 | 15 | TGTGCCAGCAGCCAAGCGGGGGGGATTGGCAATGAGCAGTTCTTC | CASSQAGGIGNEQFF
TRBJ2-1 | TRBV5-1 | many | TRBD2 | 17 | TGCGCCAGCGTGAACCTCCCTAGCGGGGGAGATTACAATGAGCAGTTCTTC | CASVNLPSGGDYNEQFF
TRBJ2-3 | TRBV7-9 | many | TRBD1 | 16 | TGTGCCAGCAGCTTCGCCGGGACAGGGCTCGGAGATACGCAGTATTTT | CASSFAGTGLGDTQYF
TRBJ2-1 | TRBV7-2 | - | TRBD2 | 15 | TGTGCCAGCAGACCCAGACTAGCGGGGGGGCTTGAGCAGTTCTTC | CASRPRLAGGLEQFF